The 19 T cell receptor beta chains below come from one sample, sequenced in a study of cytomegalovirus exposure and HLA in healthy donors (dated by TCRdb to 2016 to 2017). Library preparation was by the immunoSEQ multiplex PCR assay. For the multiplex PCR, a mixture combining 60 forward primers for TCR Vbeta segments and 13 reverse primers for TCR Jbeta segments was used. The table comes from immuneACCESS by way of TCRdb, which keeps in-frame sequences with V and J called. Part of the clones is missing from these tables; in studies checked, under half for an unresolved V gene and the rest for unknown reasons. This sample gives 150,000 to 200,000 clones in total; around 81% of them show up just once. The ten most abundant clones make up around 1.9% of the sample. Source material: PBMCs. The source of these receptors is a man between 18 and 29 years old in good health and CMV-seronegative.

J is TRBJ2-3 and V is TRBV5-1; 9 nucleotides match TRBD1. V lost 2 bases and J lost 4; bases outside the gene matches: 5. The CDR3 loop spans 15 amino acids. CDR1 SGHRS and CDR2 YFSETQ come from the germline V gene. The CDR3 sequence: CASSLQTGGADTQYF. CDR3 nucleotides: TGCGCCAGCAGCTTACAAACAGGGGGCGCAGATACGCAGTATTTT.

This chain joins TRBV10-3 and TRBJ1-1; D uncertain. The germline V and J ends were trimmed by 6 bases and 2 bases, with 10 bases remaining between them. The CDR3 extends over 13 amino acids. Germline lookup yields CDR1 ENHRY and CDR2 SYGVKD. The CDR3 nucleotides read TGTGCCATCAGACCCCGACACAACACTGAAGCTTTCTTT. It encodes CAIRPRHNTEAFF.

This chain joins TRBV7-9 and TRBJ1-1; D gene ambiguous. Germline V gene lookup returns CDR1 SEHNR and CDR2 FQNEAQ (reference sequence). The CDR3 consists of 11 residues. V lost 3 bases and J lost 3, with 2 bases in between. CDR3 DNA sequence: TGTGCCAGCAGCTTCGACACTGAAGCTTTCTTT. Residues: CASSFDTEAFF.

The chain carries TRBV19 and TRBJ2-2; 9 bases line up with TRBD2. The CDR3 runs 13 residues. Trimming removed 9 bases from V and 7 bases from J; junction bases left unmatched: 6. Per germline, CDR1 LNHDA and CDR2 SQIVND (reference sequence). The CDR3 nucleotides read TGTGCCAGCGAACTAGCGGGTGGCGGGGAGCTGTTTTTT. Translating it yields CASELAGGGELFF.

The chain uses TRBV5-6 and TRBJ2-1; D is undetermined. The CDR3 covers 12 residues. CDR1 and CDR2 (germline): SGHDT, YYEEEE. V was trimmed by 0 bases and J by 6 bases, leaving 4 bases between them. The CDR3 region has the DNA TGTGCCAGCAGCTTGGGCGCCAATGAGCAGTTCTTC. Translated: CASSLGANEQFF.

Only one count was recorded for this clone. The chain has TRBV28 and TRBJ1-5; a possible D gene is TRBD1 (6 bases). CDR3 length: 13 amino acids. Germline V CDR1 and CDR2: MDHEN, SYDVKM. The ends were cut back, 6 bases at V and 3 bases at J, with 9 bases in the middle. The CDR3 DNA sequence: TGTGCCAGCAGACAGGGAAACAATCAGCCCCAGCATTTT. It yields the protein CASRQGNNQPQHF.

V and J are TRBV5-4 and TRBJ2-5; 8 bases match TRBD1. Germline-derived CDR1 and CDR2 are SGHNT and YYREEE (reference sequence). The CDR3 runs 14 residues. Trimming at V came to 3 bases and at J to 5 bases, leaving 6 bases not matched to a gene. For the CDR3, the DNA is TGTGCCAGCAGCTCGAGGACAGGGTCGGAGACCCAGTACTTC. Its protein is CASSSRTGSETQYF. The full variable domain, its missing parts supplied by reference TRBV5-4 and TRBJ2-5, is ETGVTQSPTHLIKTRGQQVTLRCSSQSGHNTVSWYQQALGQGPQFIFQYYREEENGRGNFPPRFSGLQFPNYSSELNVNALELDDSALYLCASSSRTGSETQYFGPGTRLLVL.

The chain uses TRBV10-3 and TRBJ2-1; 7 nucleotides agree with TRBD2. CDR1 ENHRY and CDR2 SYGVKD come from the germline V gene. V gave up 10 bases and J gave up 1 base; unmatched junction bases: 10. CDR3 length: 15 residues. This CDR3 reads CATETGGGSYNEQFF. CDR3 bases: TGTGCCACCGAAACCGGCGGGGGTTCCTACAATGAGCAGTTCTTC.

Of note for this clone: Sequence at one end of the junction differs from germline and may be a read error. The chain carries TRBV4-3 and TRBJ1-2; D remains ambiguous. The CDR3 covers 17 residues. Germline V lookup: CDR1 LGHNA, CDR2 YSLEER. This chain's CDR3 is CASSQDEPQGLNYGYIF. The CDR3 DNA reads as TGCGCCAGCAGCCAAGATGAGCCTCAAGGCCTAAACTATGGCTACATCTTC.

This clone was found a few times. Written as DNA, the CDR3 is TGTGCCAGCAGTTCCCCTGGGGCACCTATGAACACTGAAGCTTTCTTT. It is translated as CASSSPGAPMNTEAFF. V is TRBV28 and J is TRBJ1-1; TRBD1 might be the D (5 bases). Trimming shortened V by 4 bases and J by 0 bases, and 15 bases separated the two germline ends. The germline V gene encodes CDR1 MDHEN and CDR2 SYDVKM. CDR3 length: 16 residues.

The rearrangement uses TRBV18 and TRBJ2-2, with D uncertain. V lost 3 bases and J lost 7, with 18 bases in between. Per the germline V gene, CDR1 is KGHSH and CDR2 is LQKENI. This CDR3 has 16 amino acids. CDR3: CASSPNLNAVDGELFF. The DNA of the CDR3 is TGTGCCAGCTCACCTAACCTAAATGCGGTTGACGGGGAGCTGTTTTTT. The full variable domain, in which reference TRBV18 and TRBJ2-2 provide the parts outside the CDR3, is NAGVMQNPRHLVRRRGQEARLRCSPMKGHSHVYWYRQLPEEGLKFMVYLQKENIIDESGMPKERFSAEFPKEGPSILRIQQVVRGDSAAYFCASSPNLNAVDGELFFGEGSRLTVL.

The chain links TRBV14 to TRBJ1-4; 8 bases line up with TRBD1. The CDR3 has 15 residues. J gave up 6 bases and V 3 bases, and 6 bases lay outside the gene matches. Per germline, CDR1 SGHDN and CDR2 FVKESK. Here the CDR3 DNA reads TGTGCCAGCAGCCAGCGGGACAGGTCGGATGAAAAACTGTTTTTT. The encoded protein is CASSQRDRSDEKLFF.

This sequence joins TRBV11-1 and TRBJ2-6; 7 bases are shared with TRBD1. V shed 3 bases, J shed 0 bases, and the junction held 8 bases outside the gene matches. This CDR3 is 18 amino acids long. The germline gives CDR1 SGHAT, CDR2 FQDESV (reference sequence). This CDR3 is CASSLRDSVTSGANVLTF. In nucleotides, the CDR3 is TGTGCCAGCAGCTTGAGGGACAGTGTCACCTCTGGGGCCAACGTCCTGACTTTC.

The chain uses TRBV4-1 and TRBJ2-1, with TRBD2 identical over 10 bases. V shed 5 bases, J shed 4 bases, and the junction held 5 bases outside the gene matches. The germline CDR1 and CDR2 sequences are MGHRA and YSYEKL. The length of the CDR3 is 15 residues. The DNA of the CDR3 is TGCGCCAGCAGCAAAGGACTAGCGGAATACAATGAGCAGTTCTTC. This codes for CASSKGLAEYNEQFF.

The rearrangement joins TRBV27 to TRBJ2-5; the match to TRBD2 covers 13 bases. The CDR3 has 14 residues. CDR1 and CDR2 from the germline V gene are MNHEY and SMNVEV (reference sequence). V dropped 5 bases and J dropped 8; count of bases not matched to a gene: 5. The DNA for the CDR3 is TGTGCCAGCAGTATCGGGACTAGCGGGATAACCCAGTACTTC. This sequence encodes CASSIGTSGITQYF.

V and J are TRBV11-3 and TRBJ2-3; weak D call: TRBD1 (6 bases). The V gene lost 5 bases and the J gene lost 7 bases, with 19 bases spanning the gap. This CDR3 is 15 amino acids long. Germline V gives CDR1 SGHNT, CDR2 YENEEA. In DNA form, the CDR3 reads TGTGCCAGCAGCCCGACCGGATCCAGGGGAAATACGCAGTATTTT. Its translation: CASSPTGSRGNTQYF.

V usage is TRBV30 and J usage is TRBJ2-7; weak D call: TRBD1 (6 bases). The length of the CDR3 is 12 residues. Germline CDR1 is GTSNPN and CDR2 is SVGIG (reference sequence). The ends were cut back, 5 bases at V and 0 bases at J, with 8 bases in the middle. The CDR3 sequence is CAWETGSYEQYF. Written as DNA, the CDR3 is TGTGCCTGGGAGACAGGCTCCTACGAGCAGTACTTC.

The V and J genes are TRBV7-3 and TRBJ1-1; D perhaps matches TRBD1 (6 bases). This CDR3 spans 15 amino acids. Germline CDR1 and CDR2: SGHTA and FQGTGA. The V gene lost 1 base and the J gene lost 3 bases, with 12 bases spanning the gap. Written as DNA, the CDR3 is TGTGCCAGCAGCTTAAACCCAGGGGTTGACACTGAAGCTTTCTTT. Encoded protein: CASSLNPGVDTEAFF.

The chain is built from TRBV5-6 and TRBJ1-4; D possibly corresponds to TRBD1 (5 bases). The CDR3 is 14 residues long. Germline CDR1 reads SGHDT; CDR2 reads YYEEEE. V dropped 4 bases and J dropped 4 bases, with 11 bases sitting between them. In nucleotides, the CDR3 is TGTGCCAGCAGCGTTGACAGAATTAATGAAAAACTGTTTTTT. Translated: CASSVDRINEKLFF.